Listed below are T cell receptor beta chains from one sample, sequenced in a study of blood T cell repertoires in COVID-19. Clones were read by immunoSEQ multiplex PCR, and TCRdb kept only the in-frame ones, dropping some. The sample carries some 70,000 clones, approximately 79% recorded once. The sequencing sample was made of peripheral blood. The receptors come from a woman in her sixties with acute or convalescent COVID-19. CDR3s include the opening cysteine and the closing phenylalanine or tryptophan. A D gene is named only where the DNA matches it firmly. The size entry is marked missing in some rows and otherwise reads once, few, many or a size class.

size	V	D	length	J	CDR3	DNA
.	TRBV6-5	.	15	TRBJ1-1	CASSQRAGKNTEAFF	TGTGCCAGCAGCCAAAGAGCCGGGAAAAACACTGAAGCTTTCTTT
.	TRBV27	TRBD1	17	TRBJ2-7	CASSEMPPGQFAYEQYF	TGTGCCAGCAGTGAAATGCCTCCGGGACAGTTTGCCTACGAGCAGTACTTC
.	TRBV5-1	.	14	TRBJ2-7	CASSLTGVGYEQYF	TGCGCCAGCAGCTTGACAGGAGTAGGCTACGAGCAGTACTTC
.	TRBV2	TRBD2	17	TRBJ2-1	CASSALNPSGGGDEQFF	TGTGCCAGCAGCGCCTTAAACCCTAGCGGGGGTGGGGATGAGCAGTTCTTC
.	TRBV19	TRBD1	13	TRBJ1-2	CASRDRGRYGYTF	TGTGCCAGCCGGGACAGGGGGCGTTATGGCTACACCTTC
.	TRBV18	TRBD2	15	TRBJ2-7	CASSPPSGGPYEQYF	TGTGCCAGCTCACCACCGAGCGGGGGCCCCTACGAGCAGTACTTC
.	TRBV3-1/TRBV3-2	.	14	TRBJ1-2	CASSQGTSPYGYTF	TGTGCCAGCAGCCAAGGCACAAGTCCCTATGGCTACACCTTC
.	TRBV6-5	TRBD1	12	TRBJ1-1	CATDRDLQEAFF	TGTGCCACGGACAGGGACCTTCAGGAAGCTTTCTTT
.	TRBV5-4	.	15	TRBJ1-2	CASSLDRKANYGYTF	TGTGCCAGCAGCCTAGACAGAAAAGCTAACTATGGCTACACCTTC
.	TRBV7-3	TRBD1	15	TRBJ2-7	CASSLKGGAAYEQYF	TGTGCCAGCAGCTTAAAAGGGGGCGCCGCCTACGAGCAGTACTTC
once	TRBV5-1	.	15	TRBJ1-1	CASSPGGGANTEAFF	TGCGCCAGCAGCCCGGGGGGAGGGGCAAACACTGAAGCTTTCTTT
once	TRBV5-5	.	16	TRBJ2-2	CASSPHPGDAGGELFF	TGTGCCAGCAGTCCACACCCGGGGGACGCAGGCGGGGAGCTGTTTTTT
once	TRBV11-1	.	14	TRBJ1-1	CASSLGADNTEAFF	TGTGCCAGCAGCTTAGGCGCTGATAACACTGAAGCTTTCTTT
.	TRBV2	TRBD1	15	TRBJ1-3	CASSESGQGINTIYF	TGTGCCAGCAGCGAATCGGGACAGGGTATAAACACCATATATTTT
few	TRBV18	.	13	TRBJ1-2	CASSPPGINGYTF	TGTGCCAGCTCACCCCCAGGGATCAATGGCTACACCTTC
.	TRBV2	.	16	TRBJ2-3	CASSELASSSTDTQYF	TGTGCCAGCAGTGAACTCGCGTCTTCTAGCACAGATACGCAGTATTTT
.	TRBV3-1/TRBV3-2	.	13	TRBJ1-2	CASSPTPSYGYTF	TGTGCCAGCAGCCCGACACCTTCCTATGGCTACACCTTC
.	TRBV4-1	.	17	TRBJ2-1	CASSQERGGASYNEQFF	TGCGCCAGCAGCCAAGAAAGAGGAGGGGCATCCTACAATGAGCAGTTCTTC
once	TRBV18	.	16	TRBJ2-5	CASSPPIRQKQETQYF	TGTGCCAGCTCACCACCGATCCGACAGAAACAAGAGACCCAGTACTTC
.	TRBV14	TRBD1	16	TRBJ1-2	CASSQGGTGANYGYTF	TGTGCCAGCAGCCAAGGAGGGACAGGGGCTAACTATGGCTACACCTTC
.	TRBV19	.	14	TRBJ1-1	CASSKETANTEAFF	TGTGCCAGTAGTAAAGAGACAGCGAACACTGAAGCTTTCTTT
.	TRBV7-8	TRBD1	15	TRBJ1-2	CASSPFRDRVNGYTF	TGTGCCAGCAGCCCTTTCCGGGACAGGGTAAATGGCTACACCTTC